One and the same sample provided the 32 T cell receptor beta chains below, sequenced in a study of technical replicates of blood from a handful of donors. Generated by immunoSEQ multiplex PCR, the TCRdb table keeps only in-frame clones and is missing some. This sample has tens of thousands of clones, with approximately 92% found just once. The specimen sequenced was T cells isolated from PBMCs. The receptor set was obtained from a human donor in good health.

J is TRBJ2-3 and V is TRBV5-4, with 11 bases aligning to TRBD2. V lost 2 bases to trimming and J lost 3 bases; unmatched junction nucleotides: 2. The germline V gene has CDR1 SGHNT and CDR2 YYREEE (reference sequence). The CDR3 contains 15 residues. This chain's CDR3 is CASSFGTSGTDTQYF. The CDR3 DNA is TGTGCCAGCAGCTTTGGGACTAGCGGAACAGATACGCAGTATTTT.

The chain is built from TRBV7-6 and TRBJ1-4, with a weak D call TRBD1 (5 bases). V shed 5 bases and J shed 5 bases, with 15 bases lying between them. The length of the CDR3 is 15 residues. Looked up from germline, CDR1 is SGHVS and CDR2 is FNYEAQ. The CDR3 DNA reads as TGTGCCAGCAGCGGGGCCGGGGGAATGAATGAAAAACTGTTTTTT. Amino acid sequence: CASSGAGGMNEKLFF.

The chain carries TRBV5-8 and TRBJ1-1, with D uncertain. CDR1 is SGHTS, CDR2 YDEGEE, per germline. The V gene lost 7 bases and the J gene lost 0 bases, with 10 bases spanning the gap. CDR3 length: 13 residues. The CDR3 reads CASRDTLNTEAFF. The CDR3 nucleotides are TGTGCCAGCCGCGACACCTTGAACACTGAAGCTTTCTTT.

This chain links TRBV9 with TRBJ2-5, with D maybe TRBD1 (6 bases). The CDR3 contains 15 residues. V was pared by 4 bases and J by 4 bases, with 17 bases between. CDR1 and CDR2 (germline): SGDLS, YYNGEE. The CDR3 coding sequence is TGTGCCAGCAGCACTCGGACAGAGTCTTTAGAGACCCAGTACTTC. Its protein product is CASSTRTESLETQYF. The variable domain in full, completed from reference TRBV9 and TRBJ2-5, reads DSGVTQTPKHLITATGQRVTLRCSPRSGDLSVYWYQQSLDQGLQFLIQYYNGEERAKGNILERFSAQQFPDLHSELNLSSLELGDSALYFCASSTRTESLETQYFGPGTRLLVL.

The chain carries TRBV7-8 and TRBJ1-5; 10 positions agree with TRBD1. Germline assignment: CDR1 SGHVS and CDR2 FQNEAQ. V was pared by 5 bases and J by 7 bases, with 11 bases of the junction left unmatched. There are 16 residues in the CDR3. The CDR3 is CASSPTWTGGDQPQHF. For the CDR3, the DNA is TGTGCCAGCAGCCCGACCTGGACAGGGGGGGACCAGCCCCAGCATTTT.

This chain links TRBV19 with TRBJ1-5; maybe TRBD1 (6 bases). CDR1 LNHDA and CDR2 SQIVND come from the germline V gene (reference sequence). Trimming took off 6 bases at V and 0 bases at J, with 9 bases between the two ends. The CDR3 length is 14 residues. The CDR3 DNA reads as TGTGCCAGTAGCCCAGGGGTTAGCAATCAGCCCCAGCATTTT. Its translation is CASSPGVSNQPQHF.

The chain has TRBV7-8 and TRBJ2-7; 9 bases are a match to TRBD1. With V trimmed by 4 bases and J by 2 bases, 3 bases remained unmatched. The CDR3 has 14 amino acids. The germline gives CDR1 SGHVS, CDR2 FQNEAQ. CDR3 sequence (DNA): TGTGCCAGCAGCTCCGGGACAGGGACCTACGAGCAGTACTTC. This encodes CASSSGTGTYEQYF.

This chain connects TRBV28 to TRBJ1-2; D remains unclear. The CDR3 runs to 11 residues. Trimming removed 5 bases at V and 2 bases at J, with 3 bases between. Germline V gene sequence: CDR1 MDHEN, CDR2 SYDVKM. The CDR3 DNA is TGTGCCAGCAGTATAAACTATGGCTACACCTTC. This sequence encodes CASSINYGYTF.

V usage is TRBV5-1 and J usage is TRBJ2-3; TRBD2 matches 8 bases. Trimming took 4 bases from V and 5 from J; bases not matched to a gene: 9. Germline V gene data show CDR1 as SGHRS and CDR2 as YFSETQ. The CDR3 covers 15 residues. The CDR3 DNA sequence: TGCGCCAGCAGCAGCCTCGGGGGGGCCCTAGATACGCAGTATTTT. Its translation: CASSSLGGALDTQYF.

This clone occurred once. CDR3 region: CAWSVMIGGALHYEQYF. The CDR3, as DNA: TGTGCCTGGAGTGTAATGATTGGTGGGGCGTTACACTACGAGCAGTACTTC. The rearrangement joins TRBV30 to TRBJ2-5, with a weak D call TRBD1 (5 bases). TRBJ2-7 explains the end of the DNA better; the J call may be wrong. The CDR3 runs to 17 residues. CDR1 and CDR2 from the germline V gene are GTSNPN and SVGIG (reference sequence).

The rearrangement uses TRBV5-1 and TRBJ2-7, with TRBD1 identical over 7 bases. The CDR3 is made up of 14 amino acids. Germline loops: CDR1 SGHRS, CDR2 YFSETQ. V shed 0 bases and J 3 bases; nucleotides not matched to a gene: 3. The DNA for the CDR3 is TGCGCCAGCAGCTTGGGAGACAGGGTCTACGAGCAGTACTTC. Protein product: CASSLGDRVYEQYF.

This clone was detected once. This rearrangement joins TRBV4-1 to TRBJ2-7, with D possibly matching TRBD1 (5 bases). V was trimmed by 2 bases and J by 3 bases, leaving 5 bases between them. The CDR3 consists of 12 residues. The germline V gene encodes CDR1 MGHRA and CDR2 YSYEKL. This CDR3 reads CASSQQGYEQYF. The CDR3 nucleotides read TGCGCCAGCAGCCAACAGGGCTACGAGCAGTACTTC.

Concerning this clone itself: This specimen includes other DNA sequences encoding the same CDR3. This chain connects TRBV7-9 to TRBJ1-5; D is unresolved. The CDR3 spans 13 residues. V gave up 5 bases and J gave up 5 bases, with 10 bases separating them. The germline CDR1 and CDR2 sequences are SEHNR and FQNEAQ (reference sequence). The CDR3 nucleotides read TGTGCCAGCAGCCGGACCGGGGATCAGCCCCAGCATTTT. Its translation: CASSRTGDQPQHF. The full variable domain, in which reference TRBV7-9 and TRBJ1-5 provide the parts outside the CDR3, is DTGVSQNPRHKITKRGQNVTFRCDPISEHNRLYWYRQTLGQGPEFLTYFQNEAQLEKSRLLSDRFSAERPKGSFSTLEIQRTEQGDSAMYLCASSRTGDQPQHFGDGTRLSIL.

The gene calls are TRBV13 and TRBJ2-7, with 11 bases identical to TRBD1. Germline CDR1 is PRHDT and CDR2 is FYEKMQ (reference sequence). This CDR3 is 15 amino acids long. Losses at the gene ends were 5 bases for V and 4 bases for J; bases not matched to a gene: 7. CDR3 region: CASSPGTGGDYEQYF. The CDR3 coding sequence is TGTGCCAGCAGCCCGGGGACAGGGGGTGATTACGAGCAGTACTTC.

The rearrangement joins TRBV19 to TRBJ1-4; 9 nucleotides line up with TRBD1. CDR3 length: 17 amino acids. V shed 6 bases, J shed 8 bases, and the junction held 16 bases outside the gene matches. Germline V gene data show CDR1 as LNHDA and CDR2 as SQIVND (reference sequence). CDR3 DNA: TGTGCCAGTAGAGCCGGGACAGGGATCCGAGTAGGCGAAAAACTGTTTTTT. Translated, it gives CASRAGTGIRVGEKLFF.

V is TRBV5-5 and J is TRBJ1-4; D might be TRBD1 (6 bases). V shed 3 bases and J shed 5 bases, with 14 bases lying between them. Germline V gene data show CDR1 as SGHKS and CDR2 as YYEKEE (reference sequence). This CDR3 spans 15 amino acids. The CDR3 DNA sequence: TGTGCCAGCAGCTCACAACAGGGAATCAATGAAAAACTGTTTTTT. Residues: CASSSQQGINEKLFF. Drawing the rest from reference TRBV5-5 and TRBJ1-4, the complete variable domain is DAGVTQSPTHLIKTRGQQVTLRCSPISGHKSVSWYQQVLGQGPQFIFQYYEKEERGRGNFPDRFSARQFPNYSSELNVNALLLGDSALYLCASSSQQGINEKLFFGSGTQLSVL.

This clone has only one observation. The V gene is TRBV5-6, the J gene TRBJ2-7, with D perhaps matching TRBD1 (5 bases). V lost 9 bases, J lost 5 bases, and 15 bases lay in between. Looked up from germline, CDR1 is SGHDT and CDR2 is YYEEEE. The CDR3 is 12 residues long. CDR3: CATQASGNEQYF. The CDR3 DNA follows: TGTGCCACCCAGGCATCAGGGAACGAGCAGTACTTC.

This chain uses TRBV18 with TRBJ2-1, with TRBD1 matching over 7 bases. Germline V gene data show CDR1 as KGHSH and CDR2 as LQKENI. The CDR3 is made up of 17 amino acids. V was clipped by 0 bases and J by 4 bases; unmatched bases: 9. The CDR3 sequence: CASSPPSGQAEYNEQFF. In nucleotides, the CDR3 is TGTGCCAGCTCACCACCGAGCGGACAGGCTGAGTACAATGAGCAGTTCTTC. Variable domain in full (rest from reference TRBV18 and TRBJ2-1): NAGVMQNPRHLVRRRGQEARLRCSPMKGHSHVYWYRQLPEEGLKFMVYLQKENIIDESGMPKERFSAEFPKEGPSILRIQQVVRGDSAAYFCASSPPSGQAEYNEQFFGPGTRLTVL.

This chain joins TRBV28 and TRBJ2-2; D might be TRBD2 (5 bases). This CDR3 spans 12 amino acids. The ends were cut back, 2 bases at V and 13 bases at J, with 11 bases in the middle. Per the germline V gene, CDR1 is MDHEN and CDR2 is SYDVKM. Here the CDR3 DNA reads TGTGCCAGCAGTTTAGCTTCCCGGGGGCTGTTTTTT. Translating gives CASSLASRGLFF. Using reference TRBV28 and TRBJ2-2 for the parts outside the CDR3, the full variable domain is DVKVTQSSRYLVKRTGEKVFLECVQDMDHENMFWYRQDPGLGLRLIYFSYDVKMKEKGDIPEGYSVSREKKERFSLILESASTNQTSMYLCASSLASRGLFFGEGSRLTVL.

This clone appeared once. This chain connects TRBV11-3 to TRBJ2-3; 12 bases fit TRBD1. CDR1 is SGHNT, CDR2 YENEEA, per germline. The CDR3 has 16 residues. Losses at the gene ends were 1 base for V and 6 bases for J; bases not matched to a gene: 5. The CDR3 here is CASSLAKGTGGDTQYF. The CDR3 nucleotides read TGTGCCAGCAGCTTAGCGAAAGGGACAGGGGGCGATACGCAGTATTTT.

DNA for the CDR3: TGTGCCAGCAGCTCCAGCTTTAGGCAGGGGAGCAATGAGCAGTTCTTC. It translates to CASSSSFRQGSNEQFF. This chain links TRBV4-2 with TRBJ2-1, with D possibly matching TRBD1 (6 bases). The CDR3 extends over 16 amino acids. Germline V gene sequence: CDR1 LGHNA, CDR2 YNFKEQ. Trimming took off 5 bases at V and 6 bases at J, with 20 bases between the two ends.

This rearrangement joins TRBV11-3 to TRBJ2-5, with a tentative D call TRBD1 (5 bases). The V gene's germline CDR1 is SGHNT and CDR2 YENEEA. The CDR3 covers 14 residues. Trimming left V 1 base short and J 4 bases short, with 10 bases between. Written as DNA, the CDR3 is TGTGCCAGCAGCTTAGGCAGGGTAGGAGAGACCCAGTACTTC. Amino acid sequence: CASSLGRVGETQYF. Drawing the rest from reference TRBV11-3 and TRBJ2-5, the complete variable domain is EAGVVQSPRYKIIEKKQPVAFWCNPISGHNTLYWYLQNLGQGPELLIRYENEEAVDDSQLPKDRFSAERLKGVDSTLKIQPAELGDSAVYLCASSLGRVGETQYFGPGTRLLVL.

The V call is TRBV9, the J call TRBJ2-7; 10 positions agree with TRBD1. The CDR3 runs 15 residues. Germline values: CDR1 SGDLS, CDR2 YYNGEE. Trimming removed 3 bases from V and 6 bases from J; junction bases left unmatched: 9. The CDR3 reads CASSGPGTGEGEQYF. As DNA, the CDR3 is TGTGCCAGCAGCGGTCCGGGGACAGGGGAAGGCGAGCAGTACTTC.

This sequence joins TRBV7-9 and TRBJ1-3, with D possibly matching TRBD1 (5 bases). Trimming took off 5 bases at V and 0 bases at J, with 17 bases between the two ends. Germline V CDR1 and CDR2: SEHNR, FQNEAQ (reference sequence). This CDR3 region has 17 residues. This chain's CDR3 is CASSRVLQVTSGNTIYF. The CDR3 DNA reads as TGTGCCAGCAGCCGAGTACTACAGGTAACCTCTGGAAACACCATATATTTT. Using reference TRBV7-9 and TRBJ1-3 for the parts outside the CDR3, the full variable domain is DTGVSQNPRHKITKRGQNVTFRCDPISEHNRLYWYRQTLGQGPEFLTYFQNEAQLEKSRLLSDRFSAERPKGSFSTLEIQRTEQGDSAMYLCASSRVLQVTSGNTIYFGEGSWLTVV.

The chain has TRBV27 and TRBJ1-1; D is possibly TRBD1 (5 bases). This CDR3 is built from 15 residues. Deletions cut 5 bases from V and 4 bases from J, with 17 bases between. Germline V lookup: CDR1 MNHEY, CDR2 SMNVEV (reference sequence). The CDR3 sequence: CASSQLDSGFTEAFF. In DNA, the CDR3 is TGTGCCAGCAGTCAACTCGACAGCGGGTTCACTGAAGCTTTCTTT.

CDR3 loop: CASSQASITGELFF. CDR3 bases: TGCGCCAGCAGCCAAGCTAGTATCACCGGGGAGCTGTTTTTT. The rearrangement links TRBV4-1 to TRBJ2-2; D remains unclear. The germline V gene has CDR1 MGHRA and CDR2 YSYEKL. Trimming removed 1 base from V and 4 bases from J, with 7 bases in between. CDR3 length equals 14 residues.

The rearrangement joins TRBV5-1 to TRBJ1-2; D gene uncertain. The CDR3 runs to 13 residues. Germline V gives CDR1 SGHRS, CDR2 YFSETQ. Trimming stripped 4 bases from V and 8 bases from J, with 15 bases between. CDR3 DNA: TGCGCCAGCAGCCCCTCCATAGAGGTAGGCTACACCTTC. This sequence encodes CASSPSIEVGYTF.

The chain recombines TRBV4-2 with TRBJ1-1, with 7 bases lining up with TRBD1. Germline loops: CDR1 LGHNA, CDR2 YNFKEQ. Trimming removed 7 bases from V and 0 bases from J; junction bases left unmatched: 8. The CDR3 loop spans 15 amino acids. CDR3 region: CASKTGTALNTEAFF. The CDR3 DNA sequence: TGTGCCAGCAAAACCGGGACAGCCTTGAACACTGAAGCTTTCTTT.

This chain joins TRBV29-1 and TRBJ1-2; unclear D gene. Germline CDR1 is SQVTM and CDR2 is ANQGSEA. This CDR3 region has 13 residues. Trimming stripped 0 bases from V and 5 bases from J, with 10 bases between. In DNA form, the CDR3 reads TGCAGCGTTGAAGATCCCAGGCGATATGGCTACACCTTC. Protein: CSVEDPRRYGYTF.

The rearrangement uses TRBV15 and TRBJ1-4, with a weak D call TRBD1 (5 bases). V was shortened by 3 bases and J by 7 bases, with 12 bases between the two germline ends. CDR1 is LNHNV and CDR2 is YYDKDF in the germline V gene (reference sequence). The CDR3 sequence is 14 residues long. DNA of the CDR3: TGTGCCACCAGCAGGGGTCAGGGATTTGAAAAACTGTTTTTT. It is translated as CATSRGQGFEKLFF.

The chain has TRBV4-1 and TRBJ1-1, with D possibly matching TRBD1 (6 bases). The CDR3 is 15 residues long. Germline V lookup: CDR1 MGHRA, CDR2 YSYEKL. V was pared by 1 base and J by 5 bases, with 14 bases between. The CDR3 spells CASSQGRTEKTEAFF. CDR3 DNA: TGCGCCAGCAGCCAAGGAAGGACAGAGAAAACTGAAGCTTTCTTT.

This clone showed up just once. The chain uses TRBV30 and TRBJ1-4, with a possible D match to TRBD1 (6 bases). V lost 8 bases, J lost 7 bases, and 20 bases lay in between. The germline gives CDR1 GTSNPN, CDR2 SVGIG (reference sequence). The CDR3 is 14 amino acids. The CDR3 protein is CAGGGVGGSEKLFF. The CDR3 nucleotides read TGTGCCGGAGGGGGAGTGGGGGGGAGTGAAAAACTGTTTTTT.